Listed here is a single TCR beta chain. The antigen is undetermined. The sample comes from a study of vaccination and CD4 T cells after COVID-19. Overall study: Convalescent donors were composed of six males and four females, of whom two were Hispanic. Post-vaccination specimens were collected at a median of roughly 69 days following dose two (range 14 to 241).

Germline trimming cut 4 bases from V and 3 bases from J; bases unmatched to any gene: 14. CDR1 is SGHRS, CDR2 YFSETQ, per germline. The CDR3 sequence is 17 residues long. Oncomine TCR Beta short-read sequencing was applied to DNA from cultured CD4+ T cells. MiXCR was run by TCRdb on the PCR reads, yielding one entry per CDR3 protein. The data show some 23,000 distinct CDR3 sequences, 67% seen once. Treatment here: roughly 11-day PBMC culture with coronavirus spike peptide pools or control peptides (ViraFEST assay). None of the healthy vaccine recipients had prior SARS-CoV-2 infection, per negative nucleocapsid antibodies before and after vaccination. Study observations and caveats: Within the convalescent patients, spike mono-reactivity was found in 304 of 307 vaccine-specific clones.

The material sequenced was CD4+ T cells from blood, cultured in vitro, taken after SARS-CoV-2 vaccination. The sequence came from a human donor who received a COVID-19 vaccine. The J gene is TRBJ1-2, the V gene TRBV5-1, with 8 positions matching TRBD1. The CDR3 region has the DNA TGCGCCAGCAGCCCCAGACCACAGGGGGTAGGAGACTATGGCTACACCTTC. Translated: CASSPRPQGVGDYGYTF. Drawing the rest from reference TRBV5-1 and TRBJ1-2, the complete variable domain is KAGVTQTPRYLIKTRGQQVTLSCSPISGHRSVSWYQQTPGQGLQFLFEYFSETQRNKGNFPGRFSGRQFSNSRSEMNVSTLELGDSALYLCASSPRPQGVGDYGYTFGSGTRLTVV.